One and the same sample provided the 17 T cell receptor beta chains below, sequenced in a study of high-grade serous ovarian cancer treatment subgroups. The assay was immunoSEQ multiplex PCR, and TCRdb's table has in-frame clones only and misses some. The data show 7,500 or so clones, about three quarters seen once. Tumor tissue was taken before any definitive surgery or chemotherapy was given. Sequenced sample: tumor tissue. These receptors originate from a human donor with high-grade serous ovarian cancer.

The genes are TRBV11-3 and TRBJ2-1; 7 positions match TRBD2. V lost 3 bases and J lost 0; bases outside the gene matches: 5. This CDR3 spans 16 amino acids. Germline CDR1 is SGHNT and CDR2 is YENEEA. CDR3 protein: CASSLRAGSSYNEQFF. The CDR3 DNA reads as TGTGCCAGCAGCTTGCGAGCGGGGAGCTCCTACAATGAGCAGTTCTTC.

The V call is TRBV4-3, the J call TRBJ2-7; D uncertain. CDR1 LGHNA and CDR2 YSLEER come from the germline V gene. Trimming left V 0 bases short and J 0 bases short, with 12 bases between. The CDR3 runs to 16 residues. CDR3 in DNA: TGCGCCAGCAGCCAAGATCCCGCCTACAGCTCCTACGAGCAGTACTTC. Protein sequence: CASSQDPAYSSYEQYF.

The CDR3 reads CAISDRGQPQHF. CDR3 DNA sequence: TGTGCCATCAGTGACAGGGGCCAGCCCCAGCATTTT. The V gene is TRBV10-3, the J gene TRBJ1-5; a weak D match, TRBD1 (6 bases). Trimming left V 3 bases short and J 7 bases short, with 7 bases between. Germline-derived CDR1 and CDR2 are ENHRY and SYGVKD. CDR3 size: 12 residues.

The chain recombines TRBV7-9 with TRBJ1-4; D is uncertain. Germline-derived CDR1 and CDR2 are SEHNR and FQNEAQ (reference sequence). Trimming removed 5 bases from V and 8 bases from J, with 15 bases in between. The CDR3 runs to 14 residues. The CDR3 protein is CASSLDRFGEKLFF. The CDR3 DNA reads TGTGCCAGCAGCCTTGACCGTTTTGGCGAAAAACTGTTTTTT.

In this sample, this clone turned up a few times. The genes are TRBV10-2 and TRBJ1-1; D uncertain. V was shortened by 6 bases and J by 0 bases, with 20 bases between the two germline ends. Germline CDR1 and CDR2: WSHSY and SAAADI. The length of the CDR3 is 17 residues. The CDR3 nucleotides read TGCGCCAGCAGACCGGACTGGCAGGCCCGAATGAACACTGAAGCTTTCTTT. Translation gives CASRPDWQARMNTEAFF.

This clone was recorded once. This chain uses TRBV4-3 with TRBJ2-1; no firm D call. Per germline, CDR1 LGHNA and CDR2 YSLEER. The CDR3 contains 15 residues. The V end was cut by 0 bases, the J end by 6 bases, with 12 bases between. CDR3 nucleotides: TGCGCCAGCAGCCAAGAATTGGGTCCGTCCAATGAGCAGTTCTTC. Encoded protein: CASSQELGPSNEQFF.

V and J are TRBV5-1 and TRBJ1-5; D is unresolved. V was cut by 0 bases and J by 3 bases, with 7 bases left in between. Per germline, CDR1 SGHRS and CDR2 YFSETQ. This CDR3 is 14 amino acids long. CDR3: CASSLGDINQPQHF. Here the CDR3 DNA reads TGCGCCAGCAGCTTGGGGGATATCAATCAGCCCCAGCATTTT. Full variable domain (remainder filled in from reference TRBV5-1 and TRBJ1-5): KAGVTQTPRYLIKTRGQQVTLSCSPISGHRSVSWYQQTPGQGLQFLFEYFSETQRNKGNFPGRFSGRQFSNSRSEMNVSTLELGDSALYLCASSLGDINQPQHFGDGTRLSIL.

The CDR3 reads CASSQVWGENTGELFF. The CDR3 DNA reads as TGCGCCAGCAGCCAAGTCTGGGGGGAGAACACCGGGGAGCTGTTTTTT. The chain is built from TRBV4-3 and TRBJ2-2, with a weak D call TRBD2 (6 bases). The germline V and J ends were trimmed by 1 base and 1 base, with 10 bases remaining between them. This CDR3 has 16 residues. Germline lookup yields CDR1 LGHNA and CDR2 YSLEER.

This chain joins TRBV5-1 and TRBJ1-2; 7 bases line up with TRBD1. Germline V gene lookup returns CDR1 SGHRS and CDR2 YFSETQ. The CDR3 runs 14 residues. After removal of 2 bases from V and 2 bases from J, the junction contained 3 bases not matched to a gene. The CDR3 is CASSFGRGNYGYTF. DNA of the CDR3: TGCGCCAGCAGCTTTGGCAGGGGGAACTATGGCTACACCTTC.

In nucleotides, the CDR3 is TGTGCCAGCAGTTTATTTCAGATTACCGGGGAGCTGTTTTTT. Amino acid sequence: CASSLFQITGELFF. The rearrangement joins TRBV28 to TRBJ2-2; D gene uncertain. CDR1 and CDR2 from the germline V gene are MDHEN and SYDVKM. This CDR3 has 14 amino acids. Trimming removed 1 base at V and 5 bases at J, with 8 bases between.

Written as DNA, the CDR3 is TGTGCCAGTAGTATGGGGGACAGGGGGACAGATACGCAGTATTTT. Translated, it gives CASSMGDRGTDTQYF. V gene TRBV19 combines with J gene TRBJ2-3, with 11 bases matching TRBD1. The V segment lost 3 bases and the J segment 3 bases; nucleotides outside the gene matches: 2. This CDR3 spans 15 amino acids. Germline V gene data show CDR1 as LNHDA and CDR2 as SQIVND (reference sequence).

The V call is TRBV11-3, the J call TRBJ2-1, with D perhaps TRBD2 (8 bases). V lost 5 bases and J 9 bases, leaving 29 bases between the germline ends. Germline V gene lookup returns CDR1 SGHNT and CDR2 YENEEA. The CDR3 has 18 amino acids. CDR3 in amino acids: CASSPGQTSGTSFIEQFF. The DNA of the CDR3 is TGTGCCAGCAGCCCGGGACAGACATCCGGGACTAGTTTCATTGAGCAGTTCTTC.

In this sample, this clone turned up once. Here the CDR3 DNA reads TGTGCCAGCAGCTTATCACCGCCGGGAGAAAAACTGTTTTTT. Translating it yields CASSLSPPGEKLFF. The V call is TRBV7-9, the J call TRBJ1-4; D unresolved. The V gene lost 2 bases and the J gene lost 8 bases, with 12 bases spanning the gap. This CDR3 has 14 residues. Germline CDR1 is SEHNR and CDR2 is FQNEAQ (reference sequence).

The genes are TRBV28 and TRBJ2-7, with TRBD2 matching over 11 bases. The V gene's germline CDR1 is MDHEN and CDR2 SYDVKM. Trimming removed 3 bases from V and 4 bases from J; junction bases left unmatched: 2. The CDR3 is 14 residues long. Here the CDR3 reads CASSFSGRDYEQYF. The CDR3 DNA follows: TGTGCCAGCAGTTTTAGCGGGAGGGATTACGAGCAGTACTTC.

This clone occurred once. The chain joins TRBV5-3 to TRBJ2-3; 10 nucleotides agree with TRBD2. TRBV5-3 is identified as an open reading frame with a role that is uncertain. This CDR3 contains 17 residues. The V gene end was trimmed by 3 bases and the J gene end by 1 base; junction bases not matched to a gene: 8. This chain's CDR3 is CARSSSGTSEGTDTQYF. The CDR3, as DNA: TGTGCCAGAAGCTCCTCGGGGACTAGCGAGGGCACAGATACGCAGTATTTT.

This chain links TRBV5-1 with TRBJ1-2; D uncertain. From germline, CDR1 is SGHRS and CDR2 YFSETQ. Trimming left V 4 bases short and J 4 bases short, with 8 bases between. The CDR3 consists of 12 residues. CDR3 loop: CASSAGVYGYTF. Written as DNA, the CDR3 is TGCGCCAGCAGCGCGGGAGTCTATGGCTACACCTTC.

This chain uses TRBV28 with TRBJ2-3; D is undetermined. CDR3 size: 13 residues. Trimming removed 8 bases from V and 1 base from J, with 10 bases in between. The germline V gene encodes CDR1 MDHEN and CDR2 SYDVKM. This chain's CDR3 is CASALWGTDTQYF. The CDR3 nucleotides read TGTGCCAGCGCACTTTGGGGCACAGATACGCAGTATTTT.